The 23 T cell receptor beta chains given below trace back to one sample, sequenced in a study of blood T cell repertoires in COVID-19. Sequenced by immunoSEQ multiplex PCR; TCRdb stores in-frame clones only, minus some. The sample yields fewer than 250,000 clones, 83% seen once. Specimen: PBMCs or T cells enriched from blood (not recorded which). The receptors were gathered from a woman between 35 and 50 years old who had been exposed to COVID-19.

The J gene is TRBJ2-5, the V gene TRBV5-1; TRBD1 aligns across 9 bases. CDR3 size: 14 residues. Per germline, CDR1 SGHRS and CDR2 YFSETQ. V lost 3 bases and J lost 5; bases outside the gene matches: 5. The CDR3 here is CASSYRDRDETQYF. The CDR3 bases are TGCGCCAGCAGCTACCGGGACAGGGACGAGACCCAGTACTTC.

Concerning this clone: Other nucleotide sequences in the sample specify the same CDR3. The V gene is TRBV5-1, the J gene TRBJ1-3, with D possibly matching TRBD1 (5 bases). The V end lost 0 bases, the J end lost 0 bases, and 7 bases lay between the germline ends. The germline V gene has CDR1 SGHRS and CDR2 YFSETQ. This CDR3 is 15 amino acids long. The CDR3 coding sequence is TGCGCCAGCAGCTTGGGGGGCAGCTCTGGAAACACCATATATTTT. Residues: CASSLGGSSGNTIYF.

V usage is TRBV7-8 and J usage is TRBJ2-1; TRBD2 aligns across 8 bases. V lost 2 bases to trimming and J lost 5 bases; unmatched junction nucleotides: 11. The CDR3 has 17 amino acids. CDR1 is SGHVS and CDR2 is FQNEAQ in the germline V gene. CDR3 nucleotide sequence: TGTGCCAGCAGCTTATCCCCCTCTAGCGGGCTGGACAATGAGCAGTTCTTC. Its protein is CASSLSPSSGLDNEQFF.

The genes are TRBV28 and TRBJ1-6; D is possibly TRBD1 (6 bases). From germline, CDR1 is MDHEN and CDR2 SYDVKM. The CDR3 has 17 residues. Trimming cost V 5 bases and J 8 bases, with 22 bases left between them. The CDR3 DNA is TGTGCCAGCAGTATCTCCAGGTGGGGGCAGGAAGATTCACCCCTCCACTTT. Translated: CASSISRWGQEDSPLHF.

This chain uses TRBV2 with TRBJ1-5, with TRBD1 matching over 10 bases. Germline-derived CDR1 and CDR2 are SNHLY and FYNNEI. The CDR3 length is 15 residues. Trimming cost V 6 bases and J 6 bases; bases outside gene matches: 8. Here the CDR3 DNA reads TGTGCCAGCAGGCGGGCCGGGACAGGGGCTCAGCCCCAGCATTTT. Protein sequence: CASRRAGTGAQPQHF.

V is TRBV12-3 or TRBV12-4 and J is TRBJ2-7; 8 nucleotides line up with TRBD1. With 5 bases clipped from V and 6 bases from J, the junction kept 3 bases outside the gene matches. This CDR3 contains 12 residues. The CDR3 is CASSGQGAEQYF. The CDR3 DNA reads TGTGCCAGCAGTGGGCAGGGGGCCGAGCAGTACTTC.

This clone was recorded only once. This chain links TRBV7-9 with TRBJ2-3; possibly TRBD1 for D (7 bases). This CDR3 is 15 amino acids long. The V gene's germline CDR1 is SEHNR and CDR2 FQNEAQ (reference sequence). V was clipped by 8 bases and J by 4 bases, with 19 bases between them. DNA for the CDR3: TGTGCCAGCTTCCGAAGCAGGGGGGTGTCAGATACGCAGTATTTT. Translated, it gives CASFRSRGVSDTQYF.

As concerns this clone: Germline and junction disagree at one end, which may indicate a read error. The chain employs TRBV5-1 and TRBJ1-2; perhaps TRBD1 as D (5 bases). This CDR3 region has 13 residues. Germline CDR1 reads SGHRS; CDR2 reads YFSETQ. For the CDR3, the DNA is TGCGCCAGCAGCTTGGACGGGACGGGGGAAGAATATTTC. Its translation is CASSLDGTGEEYF.

The chain employs TRBV3-1 (or the pseudogene TRBV3-2) and TRBJ2-3, with 12 bases identical to TRBD2. CDR3 size: 16 residues. CDR1 is LGHDT and CDR2 is YNNKEL in the germline V gene (reference sequence). With V trimmed by 0 bases and J by 7 bases, 5 bases remained unmatched. The CDR3 DNA reads TGTGCCAGCAGCCAAGATCTAGCGGGGGGGCGAAATACGCAGTATTTT. It specifies CASSQDLAGGRNTQYF.

The chain has TRBV5-1 and TRBJ2-5; TRBD1 matches at 10 bases. V gave up 3 bases and J gave up 4 bases; unmatched junction bases: 6. CDR1 and CDR2 from the germline V gene are SGHRS and YFSETQ. This CDR3 has 15 amino acids. CDR3 loop: CASSSSDRGAETQYF. The CDR3 DNA reads as TGCGCCAGCAGCTCGTCGGACAGGGGGGCAGAGACCCAGTACTTC.

The rearrangement joins TRBV5-1 to TRBJ2-3; possibly TRBD2 for D (6 bases). Germline CDR1 SGHRS, CDR2 YFSETQ. The CDR3 contains 15 residues. Trimming took off 0 bases at V and 3 bases at J, with 11 bases between the two ends. CDR3 bases: TGCGCCAGCAGCTTGGGCGGGGAAGGAACAGATACGCAGTATTTT. It yields the protein CASSLGGEGTDTQYF.

This chain connects TRBV2 to TRBJ2-5; 8 nucleotides align to TRBD1. Germline CDR1 SNHLY, CDR2 FYNNEI. V shed 6 bases, J shed 3 bases, and the junction held 9 bases outside the gene matches. This CDR3 has 15 residues. This CDR3 is CASRSGQGEKETQYF. The CDR3 bases are TGTGCCAGCAGGAGCGGACAGGGAGAGAAAGAGACCCAGTACTTC.

In its sample, this clone was seen a few times. The chain combines TRBV6-5 with TRBJ1-1; 10 positions match TRBD1. This CDR3 comprises 13 residues. The germline V gene has CDR1 MNHEY and CDR2 SVGAGI. The junction had 8 bases not matched to a gene; V was cut back by 5 bases and J by 11 bases. The CDR3 DNA follows: TGTGCCAGCAGTCCCCTGGACAGGGGGGCGGCTTTCTTT. Protein sequence: CASSPLDRGAAFF.

The chain's CDR3 is CASSLTGSDTGELFF. CDR3 coding DNA: TGTGCCAGCAGCTTGACAGGGTCGGACACCGGGGAGCTGTTTTTT. The chain recombines TRBV7-3 with TRBJ2-2; TRBD1 aligns across 7 bases. Germline V lookup: CDR1 SGHTA, CDR2 FQGTGA. V lost 3 bases and J lost 3; bases outside the gene matches: 4. CDR3 size: 15 residues.

This clone appeared a few times. The chain has TRBV12-5 and TRBJ1-6; D gene unclear. Per the germline V gene, CDR1 is LGHNT and CDR2 is FRNRAP. With 7 bases removed from V and 7 bases from J, the gap between germline ends came to 17 bases. This CDR3 is 15 amino acids long. CDR3 residues: CASVLGASPNSPLHF. As DNA, the CDR3 is TGTGCTAGTGTATTGGGCGCTTCACCAAATTCACCCCTCCACTTT.

This clone is a singleton in its sample. This chain links TRBV12-3 or TRBV12-4 with TRBJ1-1; D gene unclear. The CDR3 is 13 residues long. The V end was cut by 6 bases, the J end by 4 bases, with 12 bases between. CDR3 residues: CASRKGEGTEAFF. The CDR3 DNA follows: TGTGCCAGCAGAAAAGGCGAGGGCACTGAAGCTTTCTTT.

The V call is TRBV7-2, the J call TRBJ1-4, with D possibly TRBD1 on 5 matching bases. Germline CDR1 reads SGHTA; CDR2 reads FQGNSA. CDR3 length: 15 amino acids. V was pared by 2 bases and J by 8 bases, with 15 bases between. The CDR3 protein is CASSLSYVGGEKLFF. The CDR3 nucleotides are TGTGCCAGCAGCTTATCATACGTGGGGGGGGAAAAACTGTTTTTT.

The rearrangement links TRBV19 to TRBJ1-5, with no clear D. The germline gives CDR1 LNHDA, CDR2 SQIVND (reference sequence). Trimming removed 3 bases from V and 0 bases from J, with 6 bases in between. This CDR3 has 14 residues. Written as DNA, the CDR3 is TGTGCCAGTAGTATCTCGGGTAGCAATCAGCCCCAGCATTTT. This encodes CASSISGSNQPQHF.

The chain couples TRBV4-2 to TRBJ2-3; 8 bases map to TRBD2. This CDR3 contains 16 residues. CDR1 is LGHNA and CDR2 is YNFKEQ in the germline V gene. V gave up 1 base and J gave up 4 bases; unmatched junction bases: 7. The CDR3 here is CASSQVGLEESDTQYF. The DNA of the CDR3 is TGTGCCAGCAGCCAAGTGGGACTAGAAGAGTCAGATACGCAGTATTTT.

The V and J genes are TRBV4-1 and TRBJ2-4; 7 bases fit TRBD1. The CDR3 runs 17 residues. V lost 1 base, J lost 1 base, and 7 bases stayed unmatched. CDR1 and CDR2 from the germline V gene are MGHRA and YSYEKL. The CDR3: CASSQGVLDRAKNIQYF. CDR3 nucleotides: TGCGCCAGCAGCCAAGGGGTTCTGGACAGGGCCAAAAACATTCAGTACTTC.

The chain is built from TRBV15 and TRBJ2-2; weak D call: TRBD2 (6 bases). The length of the CDR3 is 14 residues. V dropped 1 base and J dropped 8 bases, with 11 bases sitting between them. Germline lookup yields CDR1 LNHNV and CDR2 YYDKDF (reference sequence). CDR3 loop: CATSRASEGGELFF. In DNA, the CDR3 is TGTGCCACCAGCAGAGCCTCGGAGGGAGGGGAGCTGTTTTTT.

This sequence joins TRBV5-6 and TRBJ1-2; 8 bases are shared with TRBD1. Germline CDR1 reads SGHDT; CDR2 reads YYEEEE. The CDR3 is 15 residues long. V shed 4 bases and J 3 bases; nucleotides not matched to a gene: 8. The CDR3 reads CASSPRTGWDYGYTF. CDR3 nucleotide sequence: TGTGCCAGCAGCCCGAGGACAGGGTGGGACTATGGCTACACCTTC.

The V call is TRBV19, the J call TRBJ1-2; 8 nucleotides line up with TRBD1. Germline trimming cut 6 bases from V and 8 bases from J; bases unmatched to any gene: 5. The CDR3 contains 12 residues. In germline, CDR1 is LNHDA, CDR2 SQIVND (reference sequence). CDR3 sequence reads: CASSRTGNGYTF. As DNA, the CDR3 is TGTGCCAGTAGCCGGACAGGGAACGGCTACACCTTC.